These 3 T cell receptor beta chains came from one sample sequenced in a study of breast tumors, draining lymph nodes, adjacent tissues. TCRdb reprocessed the multiplex PCR reads via MiXCR and lists one record per CDR3 protein. Of roughly 49,000 distinct CDR3 sequences in the sample, 35% to 50% were seen once. The sample comprised breast tumor tissue. Source of these receptors: a female donor with breast cancer. Some clones in this sample may be carry-over from other donors' samples.

Many counts were recorded for this clonotype. The chain carries TRBV20-1 and TRBJ2-1, with D possibly matching TRBD2 (6 bases). CDR3 length equals 15 residues. V lost 5 bases, J lost 4 bases, and 18 bases lay in between. Looked up from germline, CDR1 is DFQATT and CDR2 is SNEGSKA (reference sequence). In DNA form, the CDR3 reads TGCAGTGCTGCTCACCGGGACTTAGGGTACAATGAGCAGTTCTTC. Protein sequence: CSAAHRDLGYNEQFF.

By share, this clonotype counts as medium-sized (0.01 to 0.1%). The chain uses TRBV11-2 and TRBJ2-3, with 7 bases fitting TRBD2. Germline V gene sequence: CDR1 SGHAT, CDR2 FQNNGV. V lost 6 bases, J lost 3 bases, and 9 bases stayed unmatched. This CDR3 contains 15 residues. As DNA, the CDR3 is TGTGCCAGCAGTTTGGGGTTGGGGGGGACAGATACGCAGTATTTT. Protein: CASSLGLGGTDTQYF.

On this clonotype: At one end the junction does not follow the germline gene, possibly because of a read error. The chain combines TRBV15 with TRBJ2-1, with 14 bases aligning to TRBD2. There are 16 residues in the CDR3. Germline lookup yields CDR1 LNHNV and CDR2 YYDKDF (reference sequence). The CDR3 sequence: CATSSAGLAGGYGQSF. In DNA, the CDR3 is TGTGCCACCAGCAGCGCCGGACTAGCGGGAGGATATGGGCAGTCCTTC.